This T cell receptor beta chain was observed in a study of blood T cells in healthy people across ages (dated by TCRdb to the mid-2010s). Background for the entire study: In model experiments, template switching captured about one uniquely barcoded TCR beta cDNA molecule for every two T cells. To avoid experimental bias, donors of different ages were distributed randomly across sequencing lanes. The study measured age-related changes in TCR beta repertoire diversity using deep sequencing normalized with unique cDNA molecular identifiers. For two donors (one aged 18 to 30 and one aged 80 or older), the study analyzed two additional independent replicas of 1 million unique cDNA reads from the same blood draw. The donors were divided into four age groups: young (average approximately 15 years), middle-aged (roughly 42), aged (roughly 66) and long-lived (roughly 88).

Overall study results and their limits: As age increased, observed TCR beta diversity per million T cells dropped in a roughly linear way, and a significant reduction was already evident by age about 36. Estimates of total diversity based on one million sequenced T cells were considered lower bounds and underestimates. The percentage of naive T cells measured by flow cytometry correlated strongly with observed TCR beta diversity. Because the CMV infection status of the donors was unknown, age-related changes in expanded clonotypes may potentially have been confounded. Compared with the aged group, the long-lived group had more naive CD4+ T cells, fewer expanded clones and increased TCR diversity, a pattern suggesting age selection. Bulk unsorted PBMC profiling prevented conclusive comparison of naive and antigen-experienced compartments.

Libraries were built with 5' RACE. TCRdb shows the sequencer as Illumina HiSeq 2500. A second PCR of roughly 7 to 11 cycles was performed with a sample-barcoded 5' primer and a J-beta primer mix. A unique molecular identifier was introduced onto each TCR beta cDNA molecule by a template-switch 5' adaptor carrying 12 random nucleotides. Each sample yielded at least 2.5 million CDR3-containing paired-end reads. First-strand cDNA synthesis was performed from all RNA using the Mint cDNA synthesis kit, with priming by a TRBC-specific oligonucleotide. After uracil-DNA glycosylase treatment, a first 18-cycle PCR used universal primers M1SS and BC2_uni_R on all cDNA. Concerning the study's data processing: For normalization, 1 million high-quality reads, each with a distinct molecular identifier, were randomly selected from each sample. Instead of being binned into consensus sequences, reads with shared molecular identifiers were discarded. MiTCR, set to a Q25 quality threshold and the strictest error-elimination algorithm, was used for CDR3 identification, clonotype clustering and error correction. A nonparametric unseen species model using Euler transformation provided a lower-bound estimate of total TCR beta diversity. TCRdb reran the public reads through fastp at Q25 and MiXCR, keeping productive beta chains. One record per CDR3 amino acid sequence lists the most common genes and DNA. Here the V and J calls rest on TCRdb's processing, not on the authors' analysis. Recorded for this sample are about 650,000 distinct CDR3 sequences; approximately 31% of them occurred a single time. The ten largest clones add up to approximately 15% of the sample.

This clonotype was counted ten times or more. Its antigen is still unknown. Within one base of it there is no much larger clone, and no base qualities were kept. Systemically healthy Caucasian individuals from Russia, roughly 40 in total and aged roughly 6 to 100 years, were included as donors. Each donor gave 8 to 10 milliliters of peripheral blood, collected into EDTA-treated Vacutainer tubes. Ficoll-Paque density-gradient centrifugation was used to isolate PBMCs, with at least 6 million obtained per sample. Total RNA was extracted from PBMCs with Trizol reagent, with at least 6 micrograms obtained per sample. The percentages of naive CD45RAhigh/CD27high T cells were determined by flow cytometry on a PBMC aliquot from every donor. The specimen was blood. The sequence came from an elderly woman in good health. Donor details come from another sample of the same person, matched by shared clones.

The bases read TGTGCCAGCAGCCTTACCCCCAGGGGGCCAGGAGGCTACACCTTC. Its coded protein is CASSLTPRGPGGYTF. The sequence links TRBV7-9 to TRBJ1-2, and TRBD1 matches 8 of the central bases. CDR1 and CDR2 (SEHNR, FQNEAQ) derive from the germline V gene (reference sequence). Taken from cysteine to phenylalanine, the CDR3 has 15 residues. The CDR3 DNA has 45 bases and is translated from base 1. Trimming leaves V shorter by 5 bases and J shorter by 8 bases, with the junction holding 13 bases beyond the gene matches.